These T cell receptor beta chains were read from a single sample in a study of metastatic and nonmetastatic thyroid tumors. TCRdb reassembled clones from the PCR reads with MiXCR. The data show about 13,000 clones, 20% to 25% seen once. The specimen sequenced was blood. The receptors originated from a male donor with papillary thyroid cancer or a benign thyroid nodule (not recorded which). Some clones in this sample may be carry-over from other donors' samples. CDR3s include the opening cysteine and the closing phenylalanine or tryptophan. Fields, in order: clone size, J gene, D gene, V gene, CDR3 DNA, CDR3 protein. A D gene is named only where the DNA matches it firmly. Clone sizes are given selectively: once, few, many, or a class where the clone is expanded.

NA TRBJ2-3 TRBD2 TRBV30 TGTGCCTTAGGGACTAGCTGGTCGCAGTATTTT CALGTSWSQYF
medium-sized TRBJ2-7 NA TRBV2 TGTGCCGGGGCGTGGGGACGGAACTACGAGCAGTACTTC CAGAWGRNYEQYF
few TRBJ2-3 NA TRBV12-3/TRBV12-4 TGTGCCAGCAGTTTAGCAGATACGCAGTATTTT CASSLADTQYF
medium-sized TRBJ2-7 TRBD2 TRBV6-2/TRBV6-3 TGTGCCAGCAGTGGACTAGGAATAGGATACGAGCAGTACTTC CASSGLGIGYEQYF
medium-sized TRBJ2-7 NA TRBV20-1 TGCAGTGCTAGAGGCGGGCGAGACTACGAGCAGTACTTC CSARGGRDYEQYF
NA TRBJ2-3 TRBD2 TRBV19 TGTGCCAGTAGTATGATCCTAGCGGGGGTGCCTGGCACAGACACGCAGTATTTT CASSMILAGVPGTDTQYF
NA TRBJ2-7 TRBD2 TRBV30 TGTGCCTGGAGGGGGACTAGCGGGGTACCCTACGAGCAGTACTTC CAWRGTSGVPYEQYF
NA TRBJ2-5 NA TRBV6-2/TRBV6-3 TGTGCCAGCAGTTACTCGGGGCCACAAGAGACCCAGTACTTC CASSYSGPQETQYF
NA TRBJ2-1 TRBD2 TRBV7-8 TGTGCCAGCAGCTTTGGGACTAGCGGCACCAATGAGCAGTTCTTC CASSFGTSGTNEQFF
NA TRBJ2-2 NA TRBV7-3 TGTGCCAGCAGGAGGGGTAACGGGGAGCTGTTTTTT CASRRGNGELFF
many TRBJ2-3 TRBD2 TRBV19 TGTGCCAGTAGTATGCGGAGGCTAGCGGGCACCATTCGGGGAGATACGCAGTATTTT CASSMRRLAGTIRGDTQYF
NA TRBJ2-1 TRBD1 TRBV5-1 TGCGCCAGCAGCCCTACCCCAGGACAGGGGAGTGATGAGCAGTTCTTC CASSPTPGQGSDEQFF
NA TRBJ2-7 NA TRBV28 TGTGCCAGCAGTCCCCAACGGGGGTACTCCTACGAGCAGTACTTC CASSPQRGYSYEQYF